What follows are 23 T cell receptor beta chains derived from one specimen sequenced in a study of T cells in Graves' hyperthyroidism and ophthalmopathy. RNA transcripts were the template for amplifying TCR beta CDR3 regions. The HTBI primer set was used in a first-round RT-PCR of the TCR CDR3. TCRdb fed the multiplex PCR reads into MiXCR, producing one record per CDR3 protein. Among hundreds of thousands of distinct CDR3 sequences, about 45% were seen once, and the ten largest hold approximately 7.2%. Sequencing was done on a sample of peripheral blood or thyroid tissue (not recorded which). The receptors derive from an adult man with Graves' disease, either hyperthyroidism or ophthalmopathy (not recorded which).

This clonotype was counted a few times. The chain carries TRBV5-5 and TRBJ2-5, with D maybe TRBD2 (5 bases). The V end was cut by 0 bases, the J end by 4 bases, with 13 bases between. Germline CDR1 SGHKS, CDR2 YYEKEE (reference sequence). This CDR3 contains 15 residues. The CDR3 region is CASSLGRVGGETQYF. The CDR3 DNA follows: TGTGCCAGCAGCTTGGGTAGGGTAGGAGGAGAGACCCAGTACTTC.

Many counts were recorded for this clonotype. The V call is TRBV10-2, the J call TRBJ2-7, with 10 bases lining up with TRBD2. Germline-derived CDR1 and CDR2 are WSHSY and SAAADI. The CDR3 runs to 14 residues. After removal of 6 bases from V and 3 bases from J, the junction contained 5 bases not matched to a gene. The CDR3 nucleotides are TGCGCCAGCAGATTAGCGGGGGGACACTACGAGCAGTACTTC. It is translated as CASRLAGGHYEQYF.

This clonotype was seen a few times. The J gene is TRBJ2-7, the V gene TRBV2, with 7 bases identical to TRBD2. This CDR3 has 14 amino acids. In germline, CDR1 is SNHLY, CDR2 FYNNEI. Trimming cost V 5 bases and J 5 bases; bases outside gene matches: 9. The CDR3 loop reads CASSYPGGNNEQYF. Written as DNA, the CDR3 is TGTGCCAGCAGTTACCCGGGAGGAAACAACGAGCAGTACTTC.

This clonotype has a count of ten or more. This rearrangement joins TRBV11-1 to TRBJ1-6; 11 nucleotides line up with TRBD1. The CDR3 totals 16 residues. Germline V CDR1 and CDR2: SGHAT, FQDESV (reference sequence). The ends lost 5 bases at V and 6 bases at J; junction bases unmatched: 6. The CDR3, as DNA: TGTGCCAGCAGCCAAGGGACAGGGGGACGTAATTCACCCCTCCACTTT. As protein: CASSQGTGGRNSPLHF.

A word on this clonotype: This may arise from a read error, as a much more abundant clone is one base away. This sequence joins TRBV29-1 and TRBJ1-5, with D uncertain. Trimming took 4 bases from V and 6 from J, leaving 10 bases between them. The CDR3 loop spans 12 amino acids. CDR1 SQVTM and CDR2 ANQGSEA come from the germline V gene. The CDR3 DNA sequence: TGCAGCGTTGGTGACACCAGTCAGCCCCAGCATTTT. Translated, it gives CSVGDTSQPQHF.

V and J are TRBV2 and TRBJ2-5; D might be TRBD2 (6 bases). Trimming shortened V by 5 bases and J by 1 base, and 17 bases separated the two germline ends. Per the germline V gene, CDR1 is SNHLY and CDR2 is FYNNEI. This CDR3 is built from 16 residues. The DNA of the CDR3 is TGTGCCAGCAGTCGACGGAGGGACGGGCCCCAAGAGACCCAGTACTTC. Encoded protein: CASSRRRDGPQETQYF. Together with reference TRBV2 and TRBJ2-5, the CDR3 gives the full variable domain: EPEVTQTPSHQVTQMGQEVILRCVPISNHLYFYWYRQILGQKVEFLVSFYNNEISEKSEIFDDQFSVERPDGSNFTLKIRSTKLEDSAMYFCASSRRRDGPQETQYFGPGTRLLVL.

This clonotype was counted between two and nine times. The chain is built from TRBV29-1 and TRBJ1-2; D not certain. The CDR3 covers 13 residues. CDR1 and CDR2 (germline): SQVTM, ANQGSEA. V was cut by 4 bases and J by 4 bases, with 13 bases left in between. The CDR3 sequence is CSVVEGAGYGYTF. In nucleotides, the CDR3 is TGCAGCGTTGTCGAGGGCGCGGGCTATGGCTACACCTTC.

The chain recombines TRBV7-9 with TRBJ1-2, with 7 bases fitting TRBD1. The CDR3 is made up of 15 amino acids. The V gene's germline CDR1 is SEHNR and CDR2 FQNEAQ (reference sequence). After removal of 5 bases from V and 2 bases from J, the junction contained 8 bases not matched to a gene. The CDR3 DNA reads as TGTGCCAGCAGCCACTCCGGGACAGAGAACTATGGCTACACCTTC. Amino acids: CASSHSGTENYGYTF. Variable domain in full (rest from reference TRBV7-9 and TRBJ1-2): DTGVSQNPRHKITKRGQNVTFRCDPISEHNRLYWYRQTLGQGPEFLTYFQNEAQLEKSRLLSDRFSAERPKGSFSTLEIQRTEQGDSAMYLCASSHSGTENYGYTFGSGTRLTVV.

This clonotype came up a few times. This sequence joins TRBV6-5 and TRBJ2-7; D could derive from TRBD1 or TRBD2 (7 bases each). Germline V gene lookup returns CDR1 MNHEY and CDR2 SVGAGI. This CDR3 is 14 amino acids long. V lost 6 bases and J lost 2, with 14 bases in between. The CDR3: CASSQGGDPYEQYF. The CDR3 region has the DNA TGTGCCAGCAGCCAGGGGGGGGATCCCTACGAGCAGTACTTC.

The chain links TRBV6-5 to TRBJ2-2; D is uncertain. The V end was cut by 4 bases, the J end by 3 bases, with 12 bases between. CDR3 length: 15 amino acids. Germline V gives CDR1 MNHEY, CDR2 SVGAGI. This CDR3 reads CASSSPRADTGELFF. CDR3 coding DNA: TGTGCCAGCAGTTCCCCCCGGGCGGACACCGGGGAGCTGTTTTTT.

The CDR3 coding sequence is TGCAGTGCAGACGAGGACAAGGGGCCAGAATATAGCAATCAGCCCCAGCATTTT. As protein: CSADEDKGPEYSNQPQHF. This sequence joins TRBV20-1 and TRBJ1-5, with D possibly TRBD1 on 5 matching bases. V lost 6 bases to trimming and J lost 0 bases, with 24 bases between them. CDR3 size: 18 residues. Germline CDR1 DFQATT, CDR2 SNEGSKA (reference sequence).

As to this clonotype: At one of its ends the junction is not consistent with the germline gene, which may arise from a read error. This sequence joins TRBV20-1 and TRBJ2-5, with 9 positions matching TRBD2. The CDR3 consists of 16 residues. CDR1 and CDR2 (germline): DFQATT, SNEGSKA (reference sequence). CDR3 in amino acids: CGARPRLAEYQETQYF. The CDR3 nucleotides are TGCGGTGCTAGACCCCGACTAGCGGAATACCAAGAGACCCAGTACTTC.

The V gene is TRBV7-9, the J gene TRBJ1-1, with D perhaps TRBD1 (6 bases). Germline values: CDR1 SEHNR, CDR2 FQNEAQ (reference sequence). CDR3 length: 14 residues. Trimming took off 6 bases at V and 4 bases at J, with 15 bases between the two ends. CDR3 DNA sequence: TGTGCCAGCAGTTTACTGGGGGCGAGCACTGAAGCTTTCTTT. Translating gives CASSLLGASTEAFF.

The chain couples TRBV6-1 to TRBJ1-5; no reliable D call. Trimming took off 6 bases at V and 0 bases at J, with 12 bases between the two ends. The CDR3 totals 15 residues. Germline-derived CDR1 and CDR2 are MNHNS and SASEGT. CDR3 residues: CASSQAAISNQPQHF. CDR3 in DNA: TGTGCCAGCAGCCAAGCGGCGATTAGCAATCAGCCCCAGCATTTT.

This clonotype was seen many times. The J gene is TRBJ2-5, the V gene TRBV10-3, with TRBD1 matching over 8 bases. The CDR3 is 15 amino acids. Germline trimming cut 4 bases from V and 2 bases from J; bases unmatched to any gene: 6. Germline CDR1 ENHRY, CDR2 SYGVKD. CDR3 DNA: TGTGCCATCAGTGCAGGACAGGGACCTCAAGAGACCCAGTACTTC. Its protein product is CAISAGQGPQETQYF.

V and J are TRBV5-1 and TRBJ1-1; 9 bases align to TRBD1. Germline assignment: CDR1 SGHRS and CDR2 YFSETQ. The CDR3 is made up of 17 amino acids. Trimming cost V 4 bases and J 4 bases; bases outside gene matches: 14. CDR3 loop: CASSPTGTGPISTEAFF. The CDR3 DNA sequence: TGCGCCAGCAGCCCCACCGGGACAGGGCCGATCTCCACTGAAGCTTTCTTT.

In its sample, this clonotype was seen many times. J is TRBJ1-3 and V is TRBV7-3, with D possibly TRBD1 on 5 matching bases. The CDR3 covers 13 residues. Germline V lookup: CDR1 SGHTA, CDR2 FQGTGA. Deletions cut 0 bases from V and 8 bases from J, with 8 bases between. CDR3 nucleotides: TGTGCCAGCAGCTTAACCAGGGTTGACACCATATATTTT. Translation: CASSLTRVDTIYF.

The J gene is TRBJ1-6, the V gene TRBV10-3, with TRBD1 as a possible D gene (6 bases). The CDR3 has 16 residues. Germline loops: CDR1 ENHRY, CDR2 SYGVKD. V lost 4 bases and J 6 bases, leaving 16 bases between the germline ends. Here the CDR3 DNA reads TGTGCCATCAGTGTGGCAGGGGCTTCCCTTAATTCACCCCTCCACTTT. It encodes CAISVAGASLNSPLHF.

The CDR3 sequence is CASSYGTGGAYTIYF. CDR3 DNA: TGTGCCAGCAGCTATGGGACAGGGGGCGCGTACACCATATATTTT. The V gene is TRBV7-9, the J gene TRBJ1-3; 12 nucleotides agree with TRBD1. Germline values: CDR1 SEHNR, CDR2 FQNEAQ (reference sequence). The CDR3 has 15 residues. V lost 4 bases, J lost 8 bases, and 6 bases stayed unmatched.

The CDR3 here is CASSVGDRNYGYTF. The CDR3 nucleotides are TGTGCCAGCAGCGTGGGGGACCGAAACTATGGCTACACCTTC. The chain joins TRBV9 to TRBJ1-2; the D gene is possibly TRBD1 (5 bases). The CDR3 spans 14 residues. Germline assignment: CDR1 SGDLS and CDR2 YYNGEE. Trimming took 2 bases from V and 2 from J, leaving 10 bases between them.

The CDR3 sequence is CAITDASSYEQYF. CDR3 bases: TGTGCCATCACAGATGCTAGCTCCTACGAGCAGTACTTC. V usage is TRBV10-3 and J usage is TRBJ2-7; D gene uncertain. V was shortened by 7 bases and J by 0 bases, with 10 bases between the two germline ends. CDR3 length: 13 residues. Germline V gene lookup returns CDR1 ENHRY and CDR2 SYGVKD.

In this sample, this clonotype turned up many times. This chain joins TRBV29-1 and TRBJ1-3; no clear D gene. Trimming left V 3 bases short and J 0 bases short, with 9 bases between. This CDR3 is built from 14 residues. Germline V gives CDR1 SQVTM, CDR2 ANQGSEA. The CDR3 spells CSVDGTVSGNTIYF. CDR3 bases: TGCAGCGTTGATGGTACGGTCTCTGGAAACACCATATATTTT.

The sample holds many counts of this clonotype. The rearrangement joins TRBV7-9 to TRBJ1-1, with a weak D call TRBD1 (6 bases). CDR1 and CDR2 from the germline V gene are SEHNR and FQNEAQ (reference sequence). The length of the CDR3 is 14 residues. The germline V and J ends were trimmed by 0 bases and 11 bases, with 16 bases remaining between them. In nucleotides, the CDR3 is TGTGCCAGCAGCTTAGCGGGGACATCTGGTGTTGCTTTCTTT. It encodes CASSLAGTSGVAFF.